The 21 T cell receptor beta chains below all came from one sample that was sequenced in a study of EBV T-cell therapy then PD-1 blockade in nasopharyngeal carcinoma. Clones were sequenced by immunoSEQ multiplex PCR, and TCRdb holds only the in-frame ones, with some missing. The sample yields 20,000 to 25,000 clones, under 90% seen once. These receptors' antigens are unknown. The treatment was: AdE1-LMPpoly-expanded autologous EBV-specific T-cell therapy followed by anti-PD-1 nivolumab. Specimen: CD8+ T cells from blood, collected at day -245 from a patient whose treatment included autologous EBV-specific T cells and nivolumab. The receptors were sampled from a man aged 40-49 years with nasopharyngeal carcinoma.

The chain couples TRBV9 to TRBJ1-2; a weak D match, TRBD1 (6 bases). Germline CDR1 is SGDLS and CDR2 is YYNGEE. The V gene lost 1 base and the J gene lost 4 bases, with 20 bases spanning the gap. The CDR3 sequence is 17 residues long. The CDR3 region has the DNA TGTGCCAGCAGCGTACACCCGGGGGGCGAGCGACTCTATGGCTACACCTTC. This encodes CASSVHPGGERLYGYTF.

This clone was recorded a few times. The chain links TRBV12-3 or TRBV12-4 to TRBJ1-1; D unclear. The length of the CDR3 is 11 residues. Trimming removed 3 bases from V and 10 bases from J, with 9 bases in between. The CDR3 spells CASSFAQRAFF. DNA for the CDR3: TGTGCCAGCAGTTTCGCACAGAGAGCTTTCTTT.

The V and J genes are TRBV28 and TRBJ2-7; tentative D call: TRBD2 (5 bases). CDR3 length: 13 residues. Germline lookup yields CDR1 MDHEN and CDR2 SYDVKM. Between the trimmed V and J ends, which lost 3 bases and 2 bases, there was a span of 8 bases. CDR3 nucleotides: TGTGCCAGCAGTTTCGAGGGAACCTACGAGCAGTACTTC. Translating gives CASSFEGTYEQYF.

This clone came up a few times. The V and J genes are TRBV6-4 and TRBJ2-1, with D perhaps TRBD1 (7 bases). The germline gives CDR1 MRHNA, CDR2 SNTAGT. This CDR3 region has 14 residues. Trimming cost V 4 bases and J 4 bases, with 11 bases left between them. The CDR3: CASSGSGGYNEQFF. The DNA of the CDR3 is TGTGCCAGCAGTGGGTCAGGGGGGTACAATGAGCAGTTCTTC.

This chain uses TRBV13 with TRBJ1-1, with TRBD1 matching 11 bases. The CDR3 is 15 residues long. Germline V lookup: CDR1 PRHDT, CDR2 FYEKMQ (reference sequence). With V trimmed by 4 bases and J by 6 bases, 7 bases remained unmatched. The CDR3 spells CASSSTDRGLAEAFF. Written as DNA, the CDR3 is TGTGCCAGCAGCTCGACGGACAGGGGGCTGGCTGAAGCTTTCTTT.

The rearrangement uses TRBV9 and TRBJ2-7; 8 nucleotides line up with TRBD1. CDR3 size: 16 residues. The ends lost 0 bases at V and 3 bases at J; junction bases unmatched: 8. CDR1 and CDR2 from the germline V gene are SGDLS and YYNGEE. The CDR3 DNA follows: TGTGCCAGCAGCGTAGGTCAGGGGGCGCTGGGCTACGAGCAGTACTTC. Translation gives CASSVGQGALGYEQYF. Using reference TRBV9 and TRBJ2-7 for the parts outside the CDR3, the full variable domain is DSGVTQTPKHLITATGQRVTLRCSPRSGDLSVYWYQQSLDQGLQFLIQYYNGEERAKGNILERFSAQQFPDLHSELNLSSLELGDSALYFCASSVGQGALGYEQYFGPGTRLTVT.

CDR3 region: CASSQGRETTYEQYF. In DNA, the CDR3 is TGCGCCAGCAGCCAAGGGAGGGAGACTACCTACGAGCAGTACTTC. The chain has TRBV4-1 and TRBJ2-7; a weak D match, TRBD2 (6 bases). V lost 1 base to trimming and J lost 2 bases, with 12 bases between them. The CDR3 contains 15 residues. Germline-derived CDR1 and CDR2 are MGHRA and YSYEKL.

The DNA for the CDR3 is TGTGCCAGCAGTACCGTGATGCTATTCTATAATTCACCCCTCCACTTT. It codes for CASSTVMLFYNSPLHF. This rearrangement joins TRBV6-6 to TRBJ1-6; D remains unclear. Looked up from germline, CDR1 is MNHNY and CDR2 is SVGAGI (reference sequence). V was pared by 5 bases and J by 3 bases, with 14 bases between. This CDR3 has 16 residues.

The rearrangement uses TRBV4-3 and TRBJ2-7; 10 bases line up with TRBD1. The CDR3 spans 14 residues. V dropped 4 bases and J dropped 4; count of bases not matched to a gene: 4. Germline lookup yields CDR1 LGHNA and CDR2 YSLEER. The CDR3 DNA reads as TGCGCCAGCAGCCCAGGGACAGGGGAGTACGAGCAGTACTTC. Amino acids: CASSPGTGEYEQYF.

This chain uses TRBV27 with TRBJ2-1; the D gene is possibly TRBD2 (5 bases). Looked up from germline, CDR1 is MNHEY and CDR2 is SMNVEV (reference sequence). The CDR3 is made up of 14 amino acids. The V gene lost 3 bases and the J gene lost 5 bases, with 11 bases spanning the gap. CDR3 sequence (DNA): TGTGCCAGCAGTTTGAGGGATCCCCACAATGAGCAGTTCTTC. As protein: CASSLRDPHNEQFF.

The chain couples TRBV9 to TRBJ1-4; tentatively, D is TRBD1 (5 bases). V gave up 3 bases and J gave up 8 bases, with 8 bases separating them. CDR3 length equals 12 residues. Germline V gene sequence: CDR1 SGDLS, CDR2 YYNGEE. The CDR3, as DNA: TGTGCCAGCAGCGGGGACGGGGAAAAACTGTTTTTT. This gives the protein CASSGDGEKLFF.

This chain uses TRBV9 with TRBJ1-2; TRBD1 agrees at 12 bases. The CDR3 sequence is 17 residues long. Germline CDR1 reads SGDLS; CDR2 reads YYNGEE. V was pared by 0 bases and J by 8 bases, with 11 bases of the junction left unmatched. CDR3 nucleotides: TGTGCCAGCAGCGTAGCTTCGGGACAGGGGGCCTCGGAGGGCTACACCTTC. It codes for CASSVASGQGASEGYTF.

This sequence joins TRBV4-3 and TRBJ1-5; D unclear. The CDR3 has 14 residues. Germline V gene data show CDR1 as LGHNA and CDR2 as YSLEER. The V gene lost 0 bases and the J gene lost 7 bases, with 10 bases spanning the gap. The DNA of the CDR3 is TGCGCCAGCAGCCAAGAGTGGGTAGGGCAGCCCCAGCATTTT. It translates to CASSQEWVGQPQHF.

The chain has TRBV12-5 and TRBJ2-3, with 11 bases fitting TRBD2. CDR3 length equals 17 residues. Germline trimming cut 1 base from V and 5 bases from J; bases unmatched to any gene: 8. Germline V lookup: CDR1 LGHNT, CDR2 FRNRAP. The CDR3 DNA reads TGTGCTAGTGGTTTGGCCGGTCTAGCGGGGGGTGTAGATACGCAGTATTTT. Translating it yields CASGLAGLAGGVDTQYF.

This chain uses TRBV4-3 with TRBJ1-2; a possible D gene is TRBD1 (5 bases). The CDR3 runs 19 residues. Germline CDR1 LGHNA, CDR2 YSLEER. V lost 4 bases and J lost 6, with 30 bases in between. CDR3 residues: CASSLDERTGGPFGDGYTF. CDR3 nucleotides: TGCGCCAGCAGCCTAGATGAGAGGACGGGGGGACCTTTTGGGGATGGCTACACCTTC.

This chain connects TRBV13 to TRBJ2-3; TRBD2 is a possible D gene (5 bases). V was pared by 5 bases and J by 5 bases, with 17 bases between. The CDR3 is made up of 15 amino acids. CDR1 is PRHDT, CDR2 FYEKMQ, per germline (reference sequence). The CDR3 region is CASSPPREEEDTQYF. For the CDR3, the DNA is TGTGCCAGCAGCCCCCCACGGGAAGAAGAAGATACGCAGTATTTT.

The chain joins TRBV9 to TRBJ1-2, with TRBD1 as a possible D gene (5 bases). The CDR3 loop spans 14 amino acids. Deletions cut 4 bases from V and 7 bases from J, with 17 bases between. CDR1 SGDLS and CDR2 YYNGEE come from the germline V gene. The CDR3 reads CASSQSQGWSGYTF. The CDR3, as DNA: TGTGCCAGCAGCCAAAGTCAGGGATGGAGTGGCTACACCTTC.

The CDR3 DNA reads TGTGCCAGCAGACCCCTCCTGGGCAGCAATCAGCCCCAGCATTTT. Its protein product is CASRPLLGSNQPQHF. This chain uses TRBV6-5 with TRBJ1-5; D unclear. Deletions cut 6 bases from V and 1 base from J, with 13 bases between. CDR3 size: 15 residues. Germline assignment: CDR1 MNHEY and CDR2 SVGAGI.

Written as DNA, the CDR3 is TGTGCCAGCAGCGTATCTACAGATACGCAGTATTTT. Protein: CASSVSTDTQYF. This rearrangement joins TRBV9 to TRBJ2-3; unclear D gene. Trimming pared 1 base from V and 3 bases from J, leaving 3 bases between. The CDR3 consists of 12 residues. CDR1 and CDR2 from the germline V gene are SGDLS and YYNGEE.

This chain connects TRBV27 to TRBJ2-5; 9 positions agree with TRBD2. This CDR3 spans 16 amino acids. Germline V gene lookup returns CDR1 MNHEY and CDR2 SMNVEV (reference sequence). The V and J ends lost 5 bases and 5 bases, in that order; junction bases with no gene match: 12. The CDR3 bases are TGTGCCAGCAGTCCCCCAGGGGCGGGGGGGACGGAGACCCAGTACTTC. This gives the protein CASSPPGAGGTETQYF.

The rearrangement joins TRBV5-1 to TRBJ2-1, with D possibly matching TRBD1 (6 bases). The CDR3 has 16 residues. Germline-derived CDR1 and CDR2 are SGHRS and YFSETQ. The ends were cut back, 4 bases at V and 4 bases at J, with 18 bases in the middle. CDR3 sequence (DNA): TGCGCCAGCAGCCCGTACCAGGGGTTAGTGTACAATGAGCAGTTCTTC. It yields the protein CASSPYQGLVYNEQFF.